This T cell receptor beta chain emerged from a study of blood T cell repertoires in COVID-19. Study background: The study drew acute and convalescent COVID-19 samples from the United States, Italy and Spain.

V dropped 0 bases and J dropped 2 bases, with 17 bases sitting between them. Germline CDR1 reads LGHNA; CDR2 reads YSLEER. The CDR3 length is 17 residues. TCRdb keeps only in-frame clones here, not all; method: immunoSEQ multiplex PCR. The sample shows about 180,000 clones, roughly 87% of them seen only once. This clonotype was obtained from a woman between 65 and 79 years old with COVID-19, enrolled during active disease. The V and J genes are TRBV4-3 and TRBJ2-7; D is perhaps TRBD1 (6 bases). The sequenced sample consisted of peripheral blood. CDR3 amino acids: CASSQDRGTGNPYEQYF. In nucleotides, the CDR3 is TGCGCCAGCAGCCAAGATCGGGGAACAGGGAACCCCTACGAGCAGTACTTC.